Detailed here is one TCR beta chain. Its target is unknown. The data are from a study of T cells in Graves' hyperthyroidism and ophthalmopathy. Study background: The initial diagnosis was the point when peripheral blood was collected, ahead of any treatment.

General study results and limits: Using 13 V-J features, a model discriminated ophthalmopathy from stable hyperthyroidism.

The V gene end was trimmed by 3 bases and the J gene end by 2 bases; junction bases not matched to a gene: 5. The CDR3 runs to 15 residues. Looked up from germline, CDR1 is MNHNS and CDR2 is SASEGT. RNA transcripts yielded amplified TCR beta CDR3 regions. In the first-round RT-PCR of the TCR CDR3, the HTBI primer set was used. TCRdb re-analysed the multiplex PCR reads in MiXCR, keeping a single row per CDR3 protein. The sample records around 300,000 distinct CDR3 sequences, less than 30% being singletons. The receptor was isolated from a man in his forties with Graves' hyperthyroidism that later progressed to Graves' ophthalmopathy. Specimen: blood. This chain joins TRBV6-1 and TRBJ2-7; 9 nucleotides line up with TRBD2. The CDR3 is CASSDRAGGPYEQYF. In nucleotides, the CDR3 is TGTGCCAGCAGTGATAGGGCGGGAGGGCCCTACGAGCAGTACTTC.